The 32 T cell receptor beta chains presented below share a single source sample, sequenced in a study of molecular identifiers for immune sequencing clone quantification. Each CDR3 protein gets one entry after TCRdb re-called the PCR reads with MiXCR. This table holds over 600,000 distinct CDR3 sequences, just under 20% found once. The sequenced sample consisted of naive CD8+ T cells from blood, with Jurkat cell RNA spiked in. Specified subset: FACS-sorted CD8+CD4-CCR7+CD45RA+ naive T cells. The receptors were gathered from a human donor in good health. Some libraries in this study had Jurkat cell RNA spiked in.

This clonotype was observed many times. This rearrangement joins TRBV7-9 to TRBJ2-7; the D is unclear. The CDR3 loop spans 15 amino acids. V lost 4 bases and J lost 0, with 13 bases in between. Per germline, CDR1 SEHNR and CDR2 FQNEAQ (reference sequence). The CDR3, as DNA: TGTGCCAGCAGCTACCCGACGTCGAGCTCCTACGAGCAGTACTTC. It translates to CASSYPTSSSYEQYF.

Concerning this clonotype: A read error may produce the germline difference seen at one junction end. The chain joins TRBV7-6 to TRBJ1-1; D is possibly TRBD1 (6 bases). Per germline, CDR1 SGHVS and CDR2 FNYEAQ. This CDR3 is built from 14 residues. The chain's CDR3 is CASSLGGSNTEASF. The CDR3 DNA follows: TGTGCCAGCAGCTTGGGGGGCTCCAACACTGAAGCTTCCTTT.

In its sample, this clonotype was seen many times. The V and J genes are TRBV2 and TRBJ2-7; possibly TRBD1 or TRBD2 for D (5 bases each). V lost 3 bases and J 5 bases, leaving 20 bases between the germline ends. This CDR3 region has 16 residues. Germline CDR1 is SNHLY and CDR2 is FYNNEI. CDR3 protein: CASSDPGTPALNEQYF. In DNA form, the CDR3 reads TGTGCCAGCAGTGACCCCGGGACGCCCGCCTTGAACGAGCAGTACTTC. The whole variable domain, remainder taken from reference TRBV2 and TRBJ2-7, is EPEVTQTPSHQVTQMGQEVILRCVPISNHLYFYWYRQILGQKVEFLVSFYNNEISEKSEIFDDQFSVERPDGSNFTLKIRSTKLEDSAMYFCASSDPGTPALNEQYFGPGTRLTVT.

This clonotype came up many times. V is TRBV5-6 and J is TRBJ2-3, with 7 bases that match TRBD1. Germline trimming cut 0 bases from V and 6 bases from J; bases unmatched to any gene: 13. Germline-derived CDR1 and CDR2 are SGHDT and YYEEEE. The CDR3 sequence is 17 residues long. This CDR3 reads CASSLAGQGVQWDTQYF. In DNA, the CDR3 is TGTGCCAGCAGCTTGGCGGGGCAGGGGGTGCAGTGGGATACGCAGTATTTT.

Ten or more counts support this clonotype. CDR3 nucleotides: TGTGCCAGCAGCTTAAGGGTGAATGAGCAGTTCTTC. Its translation is CASSLRVNEQFF. J is TRBJ2-1 and V is TRBV5-6; D ambiguous. This CDR3 has 12 amino acids. The V end lost 2 bases, the J end lost 7 bases, and 7 bases lay between the germline ends. Germline V lookup: CDR1 SGHDT, CDR2 YYEEEE.

This clonotype has at least ten counts. The gene calls are TRBV7-9 and TRBJ2-3; maybe TRBD1 (6 bases). The V end lost 2 bases, the J end lost 7 bases, and 13 bases lay between the germline ends. The CDR3 has 14 residues. Germline V gene lookup returns CDR1 SEHNR and CDR2 FQNEAQ (reference sequence). The CDR3 nucleotides read TGTGCCAGCAGCTTACGGGACACACCATATACGCAGTATTTT. Amino acids: CASSLRDTPYTQYF.

The table lists this clonotype with a few counts. This chain joins TRBV27 and TRBJ1-5, with D unresolved. From germline, CDR1 is MNHEY and CDR2 SMNVEV (reference sequence). Trimming left V 0 bases short and J 9 bases short, with 12 bases between. The length of the CDR3 is 14 residues. CDR3 nucleotide sequence: TGTGCCAGCAGTTTATCCCGCCCTTGGGGGCCCCAGCATTTT. Encoded protein: CASSLSRPWGPQHF.

This clonotype came up a few times. This chain links TRBV28 with TRBJ2-1; 11 positions match TRBD1. Germline assignment: CDR1 MDHEN and CDR2 SYDVKM. V lost 5 bases, J lost 0 bases, and 9 bases stayed unmatched. The CDR3 contains 18 residues. The CDR3 nucleotides read TGTGCCAGCAGTGGAGGGACAGGGGGTGGCTACTCCTACAATGAGCAGTTCTTC. Translation: CASSGGTGGGYSYNEQFF.

This clonotype has only a few counts. This chain connects TRBV29-1 to TRBJ2-1, with 10 bases fitting TRBD2. Germline V gives CDR1 SQVTM, CDR2 ANQGSEA. The V gene end was trimmed by 6 bases and the J gene end by 7 bases; junction bases not matched to a gene: 12. This CDR3 is 15 amino acids long. The CDR3 DNA reads as TGCAGCGTGCAACCCGCTAGCGGGAGTAAGAATGAGCAGTTCTTC. It specifies CSVQPASGSKNEQFF.

This clonotype was counted many times. The rearrangement uses TRBV6-1 and TRBJ1-5, with D unresolved. With 5 bases removed from V and 0 bases from J, the gap between germline ends came to 17 bases. This CDR3 spans 17 amino acids. CDR1 is MNHNS and CDR2 is SASEGT in the germline V gene. The chain's CDR3 is CASSSPRMQLSNQPQHF. The CDR3, as DNA: TGTGCCAGCAGTTCCCCCCGAATGCAGCTTAGCAATCAGCCCCAGCATTTT.

This clonotype has a handful of counts. The V call is TRBV11-2, the J call TRBJ2-3; 7 nucleotides line up with TRBD2. V lost 4 bases and J lost 2; bases outside the gene matches: 6. CDR1 SGHAT and CDR2 FQNNGV come from the germline V gene. The CDR3 has 15 residues. This chain's CDR3 is CASSSMGGDTDTQYF. CDR3 nucleotides: TGTGCCAGCAGCTCCATGGGGGGGGACACAGATACGCAGTATTTT. Full variable domain (outside the CDR3, taken from reference TRBV11-2 and TRBJ2-3): EAGVAQSPRYKIIEKRQSVAFWCNPISGHATLYWYQQILGQGPKLLIQFQNNGVVDDSQLPKDRFSAERLKGVDSTLKIQPAKLEDSAVYLCASSSMGGDTDTQYFGPGTRLTVL.

This clonotype was seen at least ten times. This chain links TRBV4-3 with TRBJ2-5; weak D call: TRBD2 (5 bases). The V and J ends lost 0 bases and 2 bases respectively, with 10 bases between them. The CDR3 has 15 residues. CDR1 is LGHNA and CDR2 is YSLEER in the germline V gene. The CDR3 sequence: CASSQDIARQETQYF. The CDR3 DNA sequence: TGCGCCAGCAGCCAAGACATAGCGAGACAAGAGACCCAGTACTTC.

The chain couples TRBV4-3 to TRBJ2-3; D is unclear. Germline V gives CDR1 LGHNA, CDR2 YSLEER. The CDR3 sequence is 15 residues long. The V end was cut by 0 bases, the J end by 6 bases, with 13 bases between. The CDR3 region is CASSQDHPMGDTQYF. CDR3 sequence (DNA): TGCGCCAGCAGCCAAGATCACCCCATGGGGGATACGCAGTATTTT.

This clonotype was observed many times. This chain links TRBV9 with TRBJ2-3; 7 bases line up with TRBD2. CDR3 length equals 14 residues. After removal of 4 bases from V and 4 bases from J, the junction contained 6 bases not matched to a gene. CDR1 is SGDLS, CDR2 YYNGEE, per germline. CDR3 coding DNA: TGTGCCAGCAGCCCCGGCGGGGGAGCAGATACGCAGTATTTT. This translates into CASSPGGGADTQYF.

In this sample, this clonotype turned up many times. The chain has TRBV12-3 or TRBV12-4 and TRBJ2-2; 7 nucleotides agree with TRBD2. The CDR3 sequence is 13 residues long. The V and J ends lost 6 bases and 6 bases, in that order; junction bases with no gene match: 4. For the CDR3, the DNA is TGTGCCAGCAGCCGTACTAGCGCCGGGGAGCTGTTTTTT. Its protein is CASSRTSAGELFF.

In its sample, this clonotype was seen many times. This chain uses TRBV27 with TRBJ1-5; D might be TRBD1 (5 bases). The V gene lost 8 bases and the J gene lost 8 bases, with 13 bases spanning the gap. The germline CDR1 and CDR2 sequences are MNHEY and SMNVEV (reference sequence). The CDR3 loop spans 12 amino acids. CDR3 region: CASGSQGEPQHF. DNA of the CDR3: TGTGCCAGCGGCTCCCAGGGAGAGCCCCAGCATTTT.

This clonotype was recorded a few times. This chain links TRBV20-1 with TRBJ2-7; TRBD1 matches at 8 bases. In germline, CDR1 is DFQATT, CDR2 SNEGSKA (reference sequence). The CDR3 is 14 amino acids. Losses at the gene ends were 8 bases for V and 5 bases for J; bases not matched to a gene: 14. For the CDR3, the DNA is TGCAGTCCTACAAGGAGGGACAGGACTAACGAGCAGTACTTC. Translation gives CSPTRRDRTNEQYF.

A word on this clonotype: Possible read error: a much larger clone is one base away. This chain uses TRBV14 with TRBJ1-2; D is ambiguous. From germline, CDR1 is SGHDN and CDR2 FVKESK. CDR3 length: 13 amino acids. The CDR3 DNA is TGTGCCATCAGCCAACGTCCGGATCGAGGCTACACCTTC. Protein product: CAISQRPDRGYTF. Together with reference TRBV14 and TRBJ1-2, the CDR3 gives the full variable domain: EAGVTQFPSHSVIEKGQTVTLRCDPISGHDNLYWYRRVMGKEIKFLLHFVKESKQDESGMPNNRFLAERTGGTYSTLKVQPAELEDSGVYFCAISQRPDRGYTFGSGTRLTVV.

There are many counts of this clonotype. The chain joins TRBV20-1 to TRBJ2-3, with TRBD1 as a possible D gene (8 bases). The CDR3 covers 15 residues. The V end lost 5 bases, the J end lost 2 bases, and 17 bases lay between the germline ends. CDR1 is DFQATT, CDR2 SNEGSKA, per germline (reference sequence). CDR3: CSASLDRDYTDTQYF. The CDR3 region has the DNA TGCAGTGCTTCCCTGGACAGGGACTACACAGATACGCAGTATTTT.

With respect to this clonotype: A much larger clonotype is one base distant, so this may be a read error. This chain joins TRBV19 and TRBJ2-1, with D uncertain. The V and J ends lost 3 bases and 2 bases respectively, with 11 bases between them. Germline CDR1 is LNHDA and CDR2 is SQIVND (reference sequence). The length of the CDR3 is 15 residues. CDR3 DNA: TGTGCCAGTAGTATCATGGGCAACACCTACAATGAGCAGTTCTTC. Its protein product is CASSIMGNTYNEQFF. The whole variable domain, filled in from reference TRBV19 and TRBJ2-1, reads DGGITQSPKYLFRKEGQNVTLSCEQNLNHDAMYWYRQDPGQGLRLIYYSQIVNDFQKGDIAEGYSVSREKKESFPLTVTSAQKNPTAFYLCASSIMGNTYNEQFFGPGTRLTVL.

This clonotype was recorded a few times. The chain recombines TRBV7-9 with TRBJ2-3; TRBD2 matches 11 bases. V shed 1 base, J shed 7 bases, and the junction held 4 bases outside the gene matches. Germline lookup yields CDR1 SEHNR and CDR2 FQNEAQ (reference sequence). The CDR3 consists of 15 residues. This CDR3 is CASSLVAGGPHTQYF. CDR3 sequence (DNA): TGTGCCAGCAGCTTAGTAGCGGGAGGGCCTCATACGCAGTATTTT. The whole variable domain, filled in from reference TRBV7-9 and TRBJ2-3, reads DTGVSQNPRHKITKRGQNVTFRCDPISEHNRLYWYRQTLGQGPEFLTYFQNEAQLEKSRLLSDRFSAERPKGSFSTLEIQRTEQGDSAMYLCASSLVAGGPHTQYFGPGTRLTVL.

Many counts were recorded for this clonotype. This chain joins TRBV7-9 and TRBJ2-7, with a possible D match to TRBD1 (6 bases). Trimming took off 4 bases at V and 1 base at J, with 14 bases between the two ends. CDR1 and CDR2 from the germline V gene are SEHNR and FQNEAQ (reference sequence). The CDR3 is 15 amino acids. CDR3 nucleotide sequence: TGTGCCAGCAGCTCGAGGACAGACGTATCCTACGAGCAGTACTTC. Translated: CASSSRTDVSYEQYF.

This clonotype was observed a few times. Compared with germline, one end of the junction differs, possibly owing to a read error. The chain links TRBV5-3 to TRBJ1-5; no reliable D call. TRBV5-3 is filed as an ORF, its function uncertain. The CDR3 runs to 15 residues. The CDR3 loop reads CASSFGHLLNQPQHF. The CDR3 DNA reads TGTGCCAGCAGCTTTGGCCACCTTCTTAATCAGCCCCAGCATTTT.

The chain is built from TRBV10-3 and TRBJ2-1, with D unclear. CDR3 size: 12 residues. CDR1 and CDR2 from the germline V gene are ENHRY and SYGVKD. V lost 0 bases, J lost 8 bases, and 5 bases lay in between. The CDR3 DNA reads TGTGCCATCAGTGAGTCAATCCATGAGCAGTTCTTC. Its translation: CAISESIHEQFF.

This clonotype was seen more than once but under ten times. The CDR3 region is CASSHKGPGTRWEQYF. The CDR3 DNA sequence: TGCGCCAGCAGCCACAAAGGGCCCGGCACCCGATGGGAGCAGTACTTC. The chain has TRBV4-1 and TRBJ2-7; D unclear. Germline loops: CDR1 MGHRA, CDR2 YSYEKL. The CDR3 consists of 16 residues. V was shortened by 3 bases and J by 7 bases, with 22 bases between the two germline ends.

This clonotype showed up many times. The gene calls are TRBV30 and TRBJ2-7, with D unresolved. The CDR3 is 13 amino acids. Germline V gene lookup returns CDR1 GTSNPN and CDR2 SVGIG (reference sequence). V shed 0 bases and J shed 3 bases, with 9 bases lying between them. In nucleotides, the CDR3 is TGTGCCTGGAGTGTGGTCTGGGGCTACGAGCAGTACTTC. This translates into CAWSVVWGYEQYF.

This clonotype has a count of ten or more. The chain joins TRBV3-1 to TRBJ1-3; D is possibly TRBD1 (5 bases). The germline gives CDR1 LGHDT, CDR2 YNNKEL (reference sequence). The CDR3 has 12 amino acids. With 7 bases removed from V and 1 base from J, the gap between germline ends came to 5 bases. The CDR3 DNA sequence: TGTGCCAGCAAGGGGTCTGGAAACACCATATATTTT. It yields the protein CASKGSGNTIYF.

This clonotype was recorded many times. The chain employs TRBV2 and TRBJ1-1; D uncertain. V was shortened by 2 bases and J by 6 bases, with 13 bases between the two germline ends. In germline, CDR1 is SNHLY, CDR2 FYNNEI. CDR3 size: 14 residues. CDR3 bases: TGTGCCAGCAGTGAATTCCTCGTCTTGTCTGAAGCTTTCTTT. As protein: CASSEFLVLSEAFF.

This clonotype was observed a handful of times. This chain links TRBV28 with TRBJ2-7; TRBD2 agrees at 12 bases. The V and J ends lost 5 bases and 3 bases, in that order; junction bases with no gene match: 8. Germline CDR1 is MDHEN and CDR2 is SYDVKM. The CDR3 is made up of 16 amino acids. CDR3 protein: CASSPWTSGTDYEQYF. The CDR3 DNA follows: TGTGCCAGCAGTCCCTGGACTAGCGGGACCGACTACGAGCAGTACTTC. Filled out from reference TRBV28 and TRBJ2-7, the complete variable domain reads DVKVTQSSRYLVKRTGEKVFLECVQDMDHENMFWYRQDPGLGLRLIYFSYDVKMKEKGDIPEGYSVSREKKERFSLILESASTNQTSMYLCASSPWTSGTDYEQYFGPGTRLTVT.

This clonotype was seen more than once but under ten times. The chain joins TRBV18 to TRBJ1-5; no definite D call. CDR3 length: 17 residues. Germline-derived CDR1 and CDR2 are KGHSH and LQKENI. Between the trimmed V and J ends, which lost 6 bases and 0 bases, there was a span of 18 bases. Here the CDR3 reads CASSLGWVDDSNQPQHF. CDR3 bases: TGTGCCAGCTCCCTGGGATGGGTTGATGATAGCAATCAGCCCCAGCATTTT. Drawing the rest from reference TRBV18 and TRBJ1-5, the complete variable domain is NAGVMQNPRHLVRRRGQEARLRCSPMKGHSHVYWYRQLPEEGLKFMVYLQKENIIDESGMPKERFSAEFPKEGPSILRIQQVVRGDSAAYFCASSLGWVDDSNQPQHFGDGTRLSIL.

This clonotype appeared many times. The V and J genes are TRBV14 and TRBJ1-6, with D uncertain. CDR1 is SGHDN, CDR2 FVKESK, per germline. V gave up 0 bases and J gave up 8 bases, with 11 bases separating them. This CDR3 has 15 residues. CDR3 sequence (DNA): TGTGCCAGCAGCCAAGATATGAACGGACATTCACCCCTCCACTTT. This codes for CASSQDMNGHSPLHF.

In this sample, this clonotype turned up many times. The rearrangement uses TRBV11-2 and TRBJ1-1; D may be TRBD1 (5 bases). Looked up from germline, CDR1 is SGHAT and CDR2 is FQNNGV. The V and J ends lost 1 base and 3 bases respectively, with 18 bases between them. CDR3 length: 17 residues. The CDR3 DNA reads TGTGCCAGCAGCTTAGTAGGGACCGGGATAGCCGACACTGAAGCTTTCTTT. This translates into CASSLVGTGIADTEAFF.